One and the same sample provided the 11 T cell receptor beta chains below, sequenced in a study of blood T cell repertoires in COVID-19. The method was immunoSEQ multiplex PCR; TCRdb's version includes in-frame clones alone and lacks a portion of them. The data hold about 380,000 clones, with 88% observed a single time. Sample: PBMCs or T cells enriched from blood (not recorded which). These receptors were collected from a woman under 30 who had recovered from COVID-19.

The J gene is TRBJ1-4, the V gene TRBV24-1, with 9 nucleotides matching TRBD1. Germline lookup yields CDR1 KGHDR and CDR2 SFDVKD. The V segment lost 4 bases and the J segment 2 bases; nucleotides outside the gene matches: 7. The CDR3 length is 17 residues. The CDR3 spells CATSDGTGGSTNEKLFF. The CDR3 DNA follows: TGTGCCACCAGTGACGGAACAGGGGGCAGCACTAATGAAAAACTGTTTTTT.

V gene TRBV14 combines with J gene TRBJ2-6; D uncertain. V was clipped by 4 bases and J by 1 base, with 8 bases between them. Germline lookup yields CDR1 SGHDN and CDR2 FVKESK. CDR3 length: 15 amino acids. The chain's CDR3 is CASSPQISGANVLTF. The DNA of the CDR3 is TGTGCCAGCAGCCCACAGATTTCTGGGGCCAACGTCCTGACTTTC.

The chain employs TRBV5-4 and TRBJ1-2, with TRBD1 matching over 10 bases. J gave up 4 bases and V 1 base, and 1 base lay outside the gene matches. CDR1 and CDR2 from the germline V gene are SGHNT and YYREEE (reference sequence). The CDR3 is 14 residues long. This CDR3 is CASSLRDRGYGYTF. DNA for the CDR3: TGTGCCAGCAGCTTGAGGGACAGGGGCTATGGCTACACCTTC.

This chain links TRBV27 with TRBJ1-5, with TRBD1 matching over 8 bases. The trim removed 2 bases at V and 2 bases at J, leaving 5 bases unmatched. This CDR3 region has 16 residues. The V gene's germline CDR1 is MNHEY and CDR2 SMNVEV (reference sequence). The CDR3 spells CASSLGTGGGNQPQHF. Written as DNA, the CDR3 is TGTGCCAGCAGTTTAGGGACAGGCGGAGGCAATCAGCCCCAGCATTTT.

Notes on this clone: Other DNA sequences in this specimen translate into the identical CDR3. V gene TRBV6-4 combines with J gene TRBJ2-2, with TRBD2 identical over 9 bases. Germline V gene sequence: CDR1 MRHNA, CDR2 SNTAGT. The V and J ends lost 3 bases and 1 base, in that order; junction bases with no gene match: 0. This CDR3 contains 15 residues. The CDR3 region has the DNA TGTGCCAGCAGTGAACTAGCGGGGAACACCGGGGAGCTGTTTTTT. Translated, it gives CASSELAGNTGELFF.

This clone was detected only a few times. The V and J genes are TRBV28 and TRBJ1-6, with 8 bases that match TRBD1. CDR1 is MDHEN and CDR2 is SYDVKM in the germline V gene. There are 15 residues in the CDR3. V trimming: 6 bases; J trimming: 7 bases; junction bases outside the gene matches: 8. In DNA form, the CDR3 reads TGTGCCAGCAGGCTTGGGACAGGAGCCAATTCACCCCTCCACTTT. Its protein is CASRLGTGANSPLHF.

This clone showed up just a few times. This chain joins TRBV7-9 and TRBJ2-7; 10 bases line up with TRBD1. The CDR3 covers 15 residues. The J segment lost 6 bases and the V segment lost 5 bases, leaving 10 bases of the junction unmatched. CDR1 and CDR2 (germline): SEHNR, FQNEAQ (reference sequence). Here the CDR3 reads CASSLDPGQGSEQYF. The CDR3 DNA reads as TGTGCCAGCAGCCTGGACCCGGGACAGGGGTCCGAGCAGTACTTC. Complete variable domain (other parts from reference TRBV7-9 and TRBJ2-7): DTGVSQNPRHKITKRGQNVTFRCDPISEHNRLYWYRQTLGQGPEFLTYFQNEAQLEKSRLLSDRFSAERPKGSFSTLEIQRTEQGDSAMYLCASSLDPGQGSEQYFGPGTRLTVT.

The chain couples TRBV5-1 to TRBJ2-7; 11 positions agree with TRBD2. The CDR3 runs to 18 residues. J was trimmed by 2 bases and V by 1 base; bases with no gene match: 11. Germline CDR1 reads SGHRS; CDR2 reads YFSETQ. The CDR3 DNA follows: TGCGCCAGCAGCTTGTGGCCTAGCGGGGGGTTGCTGACCTACGAGCAGTACTTC. Its translation: CASSLWPSGGLLTYEQYF.

This chain joins TRBV5-1 and TRBJ1-3; D unresolved. Germline CDR1 and CDR2: SGHRS and YFSETQ. Trimming left V 4 bases short and J 2 bases short, with 13 bases between. The CDR3 length is 15 residues. CDR3 sequence (DNA): TGCGCCAGCAGCCCCGCTGCGGGAACTGGAAACACCATATATTTT. Translation: CASSPAAGTGNTIYF.

The CDR3 bases are TGTGCCAGCAGCCCGGACAGCGCCGATTTTTTTTCTAATGAAAAACTGTTTTTT. It encodes CASSPDSADFFSNEKLFF. The chain is built from TRBV5-5 and TRBJ1-4; a weak D match, TRBD1 (6 bases). The V end was cut by 4 bases, the J end by 3 bases, with 22 bases between. Per the germline V gene, CDR1 is SGHKS and CDR2 is YYEKEE (reference sequence). The CDR3 contains 18 residues.

The rearrangement joins TRBV7-3 to TRBJ2-2; 8 bases match TRBD2. The CDR3 extends over 15 amino acids. Germline V CDR1 and CDR2: SGHTA, FQGTGA. V lost 5 bases to trimming and J lost 2 bases; unmatched junction nucleotides: 4. The CDR3 loop is CASSPGRANTGELFF. Here the CDR3 DNA reads TGTGCCAGCAGCCCCGGGAGGGCAAACACCGGGGAGCTGTTTTTT.